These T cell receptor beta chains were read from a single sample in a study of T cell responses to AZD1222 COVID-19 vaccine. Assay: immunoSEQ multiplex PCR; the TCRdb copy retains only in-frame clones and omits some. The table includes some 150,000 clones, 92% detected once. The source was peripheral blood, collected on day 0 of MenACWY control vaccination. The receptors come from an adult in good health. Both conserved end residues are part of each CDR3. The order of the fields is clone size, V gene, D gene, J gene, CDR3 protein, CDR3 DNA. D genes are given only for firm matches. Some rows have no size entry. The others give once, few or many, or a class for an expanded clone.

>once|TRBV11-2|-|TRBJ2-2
CASSLDGVPGELFF
TGTGCCAGCAGCTTAGATGGGGTGCCCGGGGAGCTGTTTTTT
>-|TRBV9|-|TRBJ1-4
CASSASLSGTENEKLFF
TGTGCCAGCAGCGCTAGCCTCTCCGGGACGGAAAATGAAAAACTGTTTTTT
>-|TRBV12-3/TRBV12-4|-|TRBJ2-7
CATGWADVYEQYF
TGTGCCACCGGGTGGGCGGACGTCTACGAGCAGTACTTC
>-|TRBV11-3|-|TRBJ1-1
CASSLEAGRRNTEAFF
TGTGCCAGCAGCTTAGAGGCGGGACGTAGGAACACTGAAGCTTTCTTT
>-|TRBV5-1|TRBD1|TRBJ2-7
CASSLGTLGQDNVEQYF
TGCGCCAGCAGCTTGGGTACGTTGGGACAGGATAATGTCGAGCAGTACTTC
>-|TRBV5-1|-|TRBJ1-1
CASSLARTENTEAFF
TGCGCCAGCAGCTTGGCGAGGACAGAGAACACTGAAGCTTTCTTT
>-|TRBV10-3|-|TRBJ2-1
CAISDVGGKSYNEQFF
TGTGCCATCAGTGACGTGGGCGGGAAGTCCTACAATGAGCAGTTCTTC
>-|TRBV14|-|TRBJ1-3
CASSSQNTIYF
TGTGCCAGCAGCAGCCAAAACACCATATATTTT
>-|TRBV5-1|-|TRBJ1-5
CASSPDGNSNQPQHF
TGCGCCAGCAGCCCCGACGGTAATAGCAATCAGCCCCAGCATTTT
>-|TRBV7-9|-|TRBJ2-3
CASSSGQLGTDTQYF
TGTGCCAGCAGCTCCGGACAGCTGGGCACAGATACGCAGTATTTT
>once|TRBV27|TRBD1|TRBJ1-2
CASSFVQGAGGYTF
TGTGCCAGCAGTTTTGTGCAGGGGGCTGGTGGCTACACCTTC
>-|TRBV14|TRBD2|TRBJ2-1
CASSPLAGGSYNEQFF
TGTGCCAGCAGCCCCCTGGCGGGAGGGTCCTACAATGAGCAGTTCTTC
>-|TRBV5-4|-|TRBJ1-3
CASSLGPGAGNTIYF
TGTGCCAGCAGCTTGGGCCCAGGGGCTGGAAACACCATATATTTT
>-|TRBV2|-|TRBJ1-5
CASSADRSNQPQHF
TGTGCCAGCAGCGCCGACAGGAGTAATCAGCCCCAGCATTTT
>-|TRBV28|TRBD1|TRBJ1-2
CASSRDRAGGYTF
TGTGCCAGCAGTCGGGACAGGGCTGGCGGCTACACCTTC
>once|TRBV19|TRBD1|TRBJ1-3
CASRGQGEEYTIYF
TGTGCCAGTAGGGGACAGGGGGAGGAATACACCATATATTTT
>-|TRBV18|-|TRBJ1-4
CASSPRAENEKLFF
TGTGCCAGCTCACCTCGGGCGGAGAATGAAAAACTGTTTTTT
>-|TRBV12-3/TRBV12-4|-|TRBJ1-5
CASSLNSNQPQHF
TGTGCCAGCAGTCTTAATAGCAATCAGCCCCAGCATTTT
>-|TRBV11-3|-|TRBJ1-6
CASSLMSNSPLHF
TGTGCCAGCAGCTTAATGTCTAATTCACCCCTCCACTTT
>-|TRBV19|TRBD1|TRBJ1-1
CASSARDRGMNTEAFF
TGTGCCAGTAGTGCAAGGGACAGGGGAATGAACACTGAAGCTTTCTTT
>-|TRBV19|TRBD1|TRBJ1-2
CASSAQGGSNYGYTF
TGTGCCAGTAGTGCTCAAGGGGGCTCTAACTATGGCTACACCTTC
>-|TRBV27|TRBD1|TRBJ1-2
CASSPKMTGDGYTF
TGTGCCAGCAGTCCAAAAATGACAGGGGATGGCTACACCTTC
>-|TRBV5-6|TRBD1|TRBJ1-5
CASSYGTGGNQPQHF
TGTGCCAGCAGCTACGGGACAGGGGGGAATCAGCCCCAGCATTTT
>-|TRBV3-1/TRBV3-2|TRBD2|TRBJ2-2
CASSPQYGREVFGELFF
TGTGCCAGCAGCCCCCAGTACGGGCGGGAGGTTTTCGGGGAGCTGTTTTTT
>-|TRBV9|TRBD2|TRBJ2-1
CASSVGLSGRTDEQFF
TGTGCCAGCAGCGTAGGTCTTAGCGGGAGAACGGATGAGCAGTTCTTC
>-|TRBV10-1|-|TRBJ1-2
CAIAGAPTLRGYGYTF
TGCGCCATCGCAGGGGCACCTACACTTAGGGGCTATGGCTACACCTTC
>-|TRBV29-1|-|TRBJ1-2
CSVDSGTVDGYTF
TGCAGCGTTGATTCAGGGACGGTAGATGGCTACACCTTC
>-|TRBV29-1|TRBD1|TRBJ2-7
CSVEYVQGAYEQYF
TGCAGCGTTGAGTACGTGCAGGGGGCCTACGAGCAGTACTTC
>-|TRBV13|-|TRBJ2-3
CASSRTSGTDTQYF
TGTGCCAGCAGTCGAACTTCGGGTACAGATACGCAGTATTTT
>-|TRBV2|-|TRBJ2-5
CASLGGQSGTQYF
TGTGCCAGCCTTGGCGGGCAGAGCGGGACCCAGTACTTC
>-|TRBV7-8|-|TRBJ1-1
CASSLVGGVIEAFF
TGTGCCAGCAGCTTAGTCGGCGGAGTTATTGAAGCTTTCTTT
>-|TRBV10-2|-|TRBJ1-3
CASSEGRASGNTIYF
TGCGCCAGCAGTGAGGGTAGGGCCTCTGGAAACACCATATATTTT
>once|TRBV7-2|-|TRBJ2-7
CASSLATAPLAEQYF
TGTGCCAGCAGCTTAGCCACAGCACCCCTCGCCGAGCAGTACTTC
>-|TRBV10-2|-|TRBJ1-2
CASSPTDPNYGYTF
TGCGCCAGCAGTCCGACAGATCCTAACTATGGCTACACCTTC
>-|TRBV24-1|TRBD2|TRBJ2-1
CATSDFRGLGHNEQFF
TGTGCCACCAGTGATTTTAGAGGACTAGGCCACAATGAGCAGTTCTTC
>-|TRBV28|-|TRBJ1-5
CASSSEHSNQPQHF
TGTGCCAGCAGCTCAGAGCATAGCAATCAGCCCCAGCATTTT
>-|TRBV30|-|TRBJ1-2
CAWSGSDYGYTF
TGTGCCTGGAGTGGGTCTGATTATGGCTACACCTTC
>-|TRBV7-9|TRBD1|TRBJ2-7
CASSLAPGTGGYEQYF
TGTGCCAGCAGCTTAGCACCCGGGACAGGGGGCTACGAGCAGTACTTC
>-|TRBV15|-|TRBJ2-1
CATSRTRGYEQFF
TGTGCCACCAGCAGGACCCGAGGGTATGAGCAGTTCTTC
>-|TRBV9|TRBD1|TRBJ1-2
CASSVGGWTGSNYGYTF
TGTGCCAGCAGCGTAGGGGGTTGGACAGGTTCTAACTATGGCTACACCTTC
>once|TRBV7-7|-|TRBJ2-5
CASSASVNQETQYF
TGTGCTAGCAGCGCTAGCGTCAACCAAGAGACCCAGTACTTC
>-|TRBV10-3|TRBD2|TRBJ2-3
CAITRSEAGGGTDTQYF
TGTGCCATCACCCGGAGTGAGGCGGGAGGGGGCACAGATACGCAGTATTTT
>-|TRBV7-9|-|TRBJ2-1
CASSLPGGVYNEQFF
TGTGCCAGCAGCTTACCAGGGGGGGTCTACAATGAGCAGTTCTTC
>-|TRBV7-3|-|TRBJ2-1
CASSLGLPGNEQFF
TGTGCCAGCAGCTTAGGGCTCCCGGGGAATGAGCAGTTCTTC
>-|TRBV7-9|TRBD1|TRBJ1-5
CASSQGDNSNQPQHF
TGTGCCAGCAGCCAGGGGGATAATAGCAATCAGCCCCAGCATTTT
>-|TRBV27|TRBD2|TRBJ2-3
CASSFGPFLAGGETDTQYF
TGTGCCAGCAGTTTTGGCCCGTTTCTAGCGGGAGGAGAAACAGATACGCAGTATTTT